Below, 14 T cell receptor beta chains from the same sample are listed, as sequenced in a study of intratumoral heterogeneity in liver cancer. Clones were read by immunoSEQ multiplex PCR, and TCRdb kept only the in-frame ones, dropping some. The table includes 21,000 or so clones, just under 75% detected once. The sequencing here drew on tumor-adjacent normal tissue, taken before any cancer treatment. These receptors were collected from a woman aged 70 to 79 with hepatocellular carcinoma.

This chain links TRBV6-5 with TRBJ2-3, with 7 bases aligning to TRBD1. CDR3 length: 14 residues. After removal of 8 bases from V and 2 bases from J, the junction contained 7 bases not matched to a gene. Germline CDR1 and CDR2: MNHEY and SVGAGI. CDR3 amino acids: CASHTGDFTDTQYF. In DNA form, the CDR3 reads TGTGCCAGCCATACAGGGGATTTCACAGATACGCAGTATTTT.

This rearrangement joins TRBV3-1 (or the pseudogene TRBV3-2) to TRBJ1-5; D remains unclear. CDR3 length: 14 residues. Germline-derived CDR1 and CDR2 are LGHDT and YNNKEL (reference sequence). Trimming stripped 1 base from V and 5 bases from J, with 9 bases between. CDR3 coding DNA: TGTGCCAGCAGCCAAGGTACAACCCATCAGCCCCAGCATTTT. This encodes CASSQGTTHQPQHF.

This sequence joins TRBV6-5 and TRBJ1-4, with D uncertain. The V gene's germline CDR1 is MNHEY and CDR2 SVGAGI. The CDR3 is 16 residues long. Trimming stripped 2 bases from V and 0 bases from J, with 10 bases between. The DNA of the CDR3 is TGTGCCAGCAGTTACACGGACGCCGCAACTAATGAAAAACTGTTTTTT. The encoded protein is CASSYTDAATNEKLFF.

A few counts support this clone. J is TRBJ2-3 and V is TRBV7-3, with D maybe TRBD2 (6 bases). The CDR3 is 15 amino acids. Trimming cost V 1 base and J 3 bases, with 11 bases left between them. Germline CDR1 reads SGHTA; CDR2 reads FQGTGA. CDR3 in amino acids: CASSLRALATDTQYF. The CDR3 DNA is TGTGCCAGCAGCTTAAGAGCGCTAGCGACAGATACGCAGTATTTT.

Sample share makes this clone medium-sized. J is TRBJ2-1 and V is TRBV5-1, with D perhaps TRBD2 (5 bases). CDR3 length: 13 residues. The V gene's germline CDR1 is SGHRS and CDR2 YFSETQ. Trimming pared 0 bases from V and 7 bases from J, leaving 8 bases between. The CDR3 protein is CASSLGPGNEQFF. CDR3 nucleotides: TGCGCCAGCAGCTTGGGGCCGGGGAATGAGCAGTTCTTC.

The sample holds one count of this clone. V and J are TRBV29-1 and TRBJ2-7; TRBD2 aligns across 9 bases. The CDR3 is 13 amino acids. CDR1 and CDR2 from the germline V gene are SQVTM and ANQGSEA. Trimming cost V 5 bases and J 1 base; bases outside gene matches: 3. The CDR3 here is CSVLSGGSYEQYF. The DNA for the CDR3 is TGCAGCGTTCTTAGCGGGGGTTCCTACGAGCAGTACTTC.

In nucleotides, the CDR3 is TGTGCCAGCAGCGCAATAAGCGCAACCCCCCGTGAAAAACTGTTTTTT. This sequence encodes CASSAISATPREKLFF. The V call is TRBV11-2, the J call TRBJ1-4; no clear D. Germline loops: CDR1 SGHAT, CDR2 FQNNGV. CDR3 length: 16 residues. Trimming cost V 5 bases and J 7 bases, with 20 bases left between them. The variable domain in full, completed from reference TRBV11-2 and TRBJ1-4, reads EAGVAQSPRYKIIEKRQSVAFWCNPISGHATLYWYQQILGQGPKLLIQFQNNGVVDDSQLPKDRFSAERLKGVDSTLKIQPAKLEDSAVYLCASSAISATPREKLFFGSGTQLSVL.

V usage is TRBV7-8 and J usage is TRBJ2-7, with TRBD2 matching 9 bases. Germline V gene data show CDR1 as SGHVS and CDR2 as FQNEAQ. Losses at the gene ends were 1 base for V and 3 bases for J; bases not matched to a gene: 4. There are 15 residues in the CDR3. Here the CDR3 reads CASSLGSGSGYEQYF. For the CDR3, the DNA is TGTGCCAGCAGCTTAGGTAGCGGGAGCGGCTACGAGCAGTACTTC.

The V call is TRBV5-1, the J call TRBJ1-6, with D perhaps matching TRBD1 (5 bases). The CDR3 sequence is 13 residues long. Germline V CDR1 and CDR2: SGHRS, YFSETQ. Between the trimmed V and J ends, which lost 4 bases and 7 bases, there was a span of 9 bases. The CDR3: CASSVDRNSPLHF. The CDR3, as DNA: TGCGCCAGCAGCGTTGACAGAAATTCACCCCTCCACTTT.

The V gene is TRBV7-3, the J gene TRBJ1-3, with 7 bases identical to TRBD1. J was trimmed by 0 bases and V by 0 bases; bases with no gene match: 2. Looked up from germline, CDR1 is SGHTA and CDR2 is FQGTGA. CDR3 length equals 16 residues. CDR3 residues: CASSLTPGGSGNTIYF. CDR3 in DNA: TGTGCCAGCAGCTTAACTCCAGGGGGCTCTGGAAACACCATATATTTT.

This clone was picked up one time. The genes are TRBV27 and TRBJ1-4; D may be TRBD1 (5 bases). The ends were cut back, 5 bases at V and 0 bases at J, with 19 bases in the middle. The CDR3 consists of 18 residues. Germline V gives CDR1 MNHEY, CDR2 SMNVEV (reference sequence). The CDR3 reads CASSRTGQLVATNEKLFF. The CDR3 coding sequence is TGTGCCAGCAGTCGGACGGGGCAGCTTGTTGCAACTAATGAAAAACTGTTTTTT.

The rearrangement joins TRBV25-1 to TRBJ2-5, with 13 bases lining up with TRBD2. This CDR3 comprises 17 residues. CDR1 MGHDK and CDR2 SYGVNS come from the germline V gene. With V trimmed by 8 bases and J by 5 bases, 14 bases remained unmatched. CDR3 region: CASRTNGLAGVGETQYF. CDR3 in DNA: TGTGCCAGCCGTACCAATGGACTAGCGGGAGTTGGGGAGACCCAGTACTTC.

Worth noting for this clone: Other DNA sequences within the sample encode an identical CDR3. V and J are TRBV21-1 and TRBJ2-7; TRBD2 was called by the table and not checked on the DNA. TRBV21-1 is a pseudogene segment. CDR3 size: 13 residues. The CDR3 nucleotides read TGTGCCAGCCCAACTAGACGGGGCTACGAGCAGTACTTC. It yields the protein CASPTRRGYEQYF.

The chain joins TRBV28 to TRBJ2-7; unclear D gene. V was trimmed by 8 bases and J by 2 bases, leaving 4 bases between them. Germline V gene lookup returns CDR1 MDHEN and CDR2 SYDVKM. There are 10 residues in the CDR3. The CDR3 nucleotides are TGTGCCAGCGGTGCCTACGAGCAGTACTTC. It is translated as CASGAYEQYF. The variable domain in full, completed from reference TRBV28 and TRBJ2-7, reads DVKVTQSSRYLVKRTGEKVFLECVQDMDHENMFWYRQDPGLGLRLIYFSYDVKMKEKGDIPEGYSVSREKKERFSLILESASTNQTSMYLCASGAYEQYFGPGTRLTVT.